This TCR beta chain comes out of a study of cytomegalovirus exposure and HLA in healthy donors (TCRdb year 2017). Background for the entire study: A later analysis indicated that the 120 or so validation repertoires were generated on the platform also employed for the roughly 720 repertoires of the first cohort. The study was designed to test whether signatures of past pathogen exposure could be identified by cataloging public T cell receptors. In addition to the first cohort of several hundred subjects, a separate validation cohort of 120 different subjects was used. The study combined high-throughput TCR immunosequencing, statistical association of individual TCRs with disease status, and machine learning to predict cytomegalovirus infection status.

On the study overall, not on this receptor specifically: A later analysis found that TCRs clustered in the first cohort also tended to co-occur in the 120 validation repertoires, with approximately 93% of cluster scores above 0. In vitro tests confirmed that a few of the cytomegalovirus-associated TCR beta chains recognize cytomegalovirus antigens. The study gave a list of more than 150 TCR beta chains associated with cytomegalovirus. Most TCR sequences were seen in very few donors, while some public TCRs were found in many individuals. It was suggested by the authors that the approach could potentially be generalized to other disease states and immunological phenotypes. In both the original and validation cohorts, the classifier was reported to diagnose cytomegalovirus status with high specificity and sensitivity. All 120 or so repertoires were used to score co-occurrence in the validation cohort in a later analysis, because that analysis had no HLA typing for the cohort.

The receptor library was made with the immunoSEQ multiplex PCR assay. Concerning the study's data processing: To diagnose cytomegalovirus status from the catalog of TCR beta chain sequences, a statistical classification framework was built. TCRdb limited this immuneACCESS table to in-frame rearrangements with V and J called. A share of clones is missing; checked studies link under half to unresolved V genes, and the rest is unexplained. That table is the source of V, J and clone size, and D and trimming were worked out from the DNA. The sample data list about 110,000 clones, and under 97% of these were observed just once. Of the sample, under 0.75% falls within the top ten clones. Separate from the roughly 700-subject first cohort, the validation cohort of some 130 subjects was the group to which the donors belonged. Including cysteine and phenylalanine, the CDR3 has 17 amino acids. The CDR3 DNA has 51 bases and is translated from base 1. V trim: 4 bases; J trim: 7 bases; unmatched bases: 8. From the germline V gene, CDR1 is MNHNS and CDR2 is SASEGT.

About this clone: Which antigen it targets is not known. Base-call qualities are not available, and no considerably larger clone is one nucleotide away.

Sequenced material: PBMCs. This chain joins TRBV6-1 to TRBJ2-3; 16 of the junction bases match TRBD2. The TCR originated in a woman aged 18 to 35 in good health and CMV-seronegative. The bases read TGTGCCAGCAGTGCACCGGGACTAGCGGGGGGGCCCTATACGCAGTATTTT. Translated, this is CASSAPGLAGGPYTQYF.